Sequencing of this TCR beta chain was carried out in a study of long-term antiretroviral therapy in people with HIV. V lost 1 base, J lost 3 bases, and 9 bases lay in between. Germline CDR1 LGHNA, CDR2 YSLEER. The CDR3 runs to 14 residues. Study outcomes and limitations: The repertoire was dominated at all time points by clones expanded before ART.

Every participant gave one or more pre-ART and two or more post-ART PBMC samples. Treatment for all HIV-infected participants took place in the United States. Prior to DNA extraction, the samples held roughly 0.9-10 million cryopreserved PBMC. Runs used v3.0 of the immunoSEQ assay and were done at survey level. The table came from immunoSEQ multiplex PCR; TCRdb's copy has only in-frame clones and leaves some out. The sample consists of about 20,000 clones, over 75% of them appearing once. For this clone: Antigen: not known.

Sample: unsorted PBMCs, taken about 4.1 years before starting antiretroviral therapy. This chain joins TRBV4-3 and TRBJ1-2; D uncertain. The sequence came from a woman in her 30s with HIV. CDR3 DNA: TGCGCCAGCAGCCAAGCGGTGGCAGACTATGGCTACACCTTC. Translated, it gives CASSQAVADYGYTF.